This record concerns one T cell receptor beta chain sequence. Its antigen remains unidentified. This specimen comes from a study of cytomegalovirus exposure and HLA in healthy donors. The study, taken as a whole, reports: Researchers reported that a few CMV-associated chains were confirmed in vitro as CMV antigen-specific. Many donors shared some public TCRs, even though most TCR sequences were rare.

Germline trimming cut 2 bases from V and 0 bases from J; bases unmatched to any gene: 10. This CDR3 comprises 18 residues. Per germline, CDR1 SGHRS and CDR2 YFSETQ. The data were produced by immunoSEQ multiplex PCR, yet TCRdb's version contains in-frame clones alone and is incomplete. The sample comprises about 280,000 clones, roughly 88% of which are singletons, and approximately 0.94% rests with the top ten. The chain combines TRBV5-1 with TRBJ2-3; the match to TRBD2 covers 9 bases. Specimen: PBMCs. This receptor was taken from a woman aged 18-29 years in good health and CMV-seronegative. CDR3 amino acids: CASSFAIAGVSSTDTQYF. The CDR3 nucleotides read TGCGCCAGCAGCTTTGCCATAGCGGGAGTCTCTAGCACAGATACGCAGTATTTT.